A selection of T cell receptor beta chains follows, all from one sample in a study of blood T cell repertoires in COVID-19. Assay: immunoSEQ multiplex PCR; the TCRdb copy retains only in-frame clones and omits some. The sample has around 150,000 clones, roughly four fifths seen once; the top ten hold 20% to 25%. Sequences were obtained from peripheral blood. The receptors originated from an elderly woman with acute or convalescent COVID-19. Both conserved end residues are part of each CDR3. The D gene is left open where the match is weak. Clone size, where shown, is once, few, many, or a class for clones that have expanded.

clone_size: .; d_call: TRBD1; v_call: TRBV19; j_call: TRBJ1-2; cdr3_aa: CASTVDRGRLYGYTF; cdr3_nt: TGTGCCAGTACCGTGGACAGGGGGAGGCTATATGGCTACACCTTC
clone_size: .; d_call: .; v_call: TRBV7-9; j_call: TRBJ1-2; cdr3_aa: CASSLAAAGYGYTF; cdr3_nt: TGTGCCAGCAGCTTAGCGGCCGCAGGCTATGGCTACACCTTC
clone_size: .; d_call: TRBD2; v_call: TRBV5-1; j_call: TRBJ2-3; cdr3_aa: CAISSSTYSGKWTDTQYF; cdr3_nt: TGCGCCATCAGCTCATCTACTTATAGCGGGAAGTGGACAGATACGCAGTATTTT
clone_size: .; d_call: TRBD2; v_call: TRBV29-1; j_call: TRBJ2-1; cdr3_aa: CSCRGRLAGNEQFF; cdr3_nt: TGCAGCTGTCGTGGTCGACTAGCGGGAAATGAGCAGTTCTTC
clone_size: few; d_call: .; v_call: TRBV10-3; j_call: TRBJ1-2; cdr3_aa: CAISPTGDYGYTF; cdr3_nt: TGTGCCATCAGCCCCACGGGGGACTATGGCTACACCTTC
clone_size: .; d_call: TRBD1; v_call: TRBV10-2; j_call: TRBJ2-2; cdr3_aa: CASSGAEGQGKSGELFF; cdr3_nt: TGCGCCAGCAGTGGGGCGGAAGGACAGGGGAAGAGCGGGGAGCTGTTTTTT
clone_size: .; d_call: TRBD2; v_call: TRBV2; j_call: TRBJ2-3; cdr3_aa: CASSVFRGADTQYF; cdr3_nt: TGTGCCAGCAGTGTATTCCGGGGGGCAGATACGCAGTATTTT
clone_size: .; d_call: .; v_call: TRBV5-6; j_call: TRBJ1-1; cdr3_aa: CASSLARGNTEAFF; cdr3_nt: TGTGCCAGCAGCTTGGCCAGGGGGAACACTGAAGCTTTCTTT
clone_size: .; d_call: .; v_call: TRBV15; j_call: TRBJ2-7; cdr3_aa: CATSRDLTYEQYF; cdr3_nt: TGTGCCACCAGCAGAGATCTCACATACGAGCAGTACTTC
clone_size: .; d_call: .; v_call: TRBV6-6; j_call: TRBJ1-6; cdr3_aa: CASSRGNHNSPLHF; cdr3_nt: TGTGCCAGCAGCAGGGGAAACCATAATTCACCCCTCCACTTT
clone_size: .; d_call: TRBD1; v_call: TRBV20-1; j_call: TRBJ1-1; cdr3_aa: CSASKGANTEAFF; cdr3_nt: TGCAGTGCTAGTAAGGGGGCAAACACTGAAGCTTTCTTT
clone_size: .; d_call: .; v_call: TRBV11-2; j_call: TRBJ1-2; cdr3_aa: CASSSQGVGYGYTF; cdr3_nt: TGTGCCAGCAGCTCACAGGGAGTGGGCTATGGCTACACCTTC
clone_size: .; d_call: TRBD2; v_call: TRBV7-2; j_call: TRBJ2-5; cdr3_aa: CASSLARLAGGLGETQYF; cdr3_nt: TGTGCCAGCAGCTTAGCTAGACTAGCGGGAGGCCTGGGGGAGACCCAGTACTTC
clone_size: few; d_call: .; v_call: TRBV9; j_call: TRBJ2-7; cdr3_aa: CASSVDIGSGEQYF; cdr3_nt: TGTGCCAGCAGCGTAGATATCGGGTCGGGCGAGCAGTACTTC
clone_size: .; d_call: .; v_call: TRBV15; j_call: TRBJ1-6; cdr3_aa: CATSRDRHYPPILHF; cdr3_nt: TGTGCCACCAGCAGAGATCGGCACTATCCCCCGATCCTCCACTTT
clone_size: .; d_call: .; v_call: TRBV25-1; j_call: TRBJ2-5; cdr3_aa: CASSAHLQGRETQYF; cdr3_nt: TGTGCCAGCAGCGCACATTTACAGGGGAGGGAGACCCAGTACTTC
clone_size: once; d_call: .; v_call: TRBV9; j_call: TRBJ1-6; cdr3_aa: CASSVGSYNSPLHF; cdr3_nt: TGTGCCAGCAGCGTCGGCTCCTATAATTCACCCCTCCACTTT
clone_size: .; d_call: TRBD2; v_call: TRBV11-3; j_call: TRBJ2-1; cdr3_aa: CASSLDWTSGDNEQFF; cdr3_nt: TGTGCCAGCAGCTTAGACTGGACTAGCGGGGACAATGAGCAGTTCTTC
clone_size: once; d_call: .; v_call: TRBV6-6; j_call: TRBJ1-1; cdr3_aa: CASSLPPSGTEAFF; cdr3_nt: TGTGCCAGCAGTCTCCCCCCCTCCGGCACTGAAGCTTTCTTT
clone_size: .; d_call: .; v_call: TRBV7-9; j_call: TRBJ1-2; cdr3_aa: CASSLERAHYGYTF; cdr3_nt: TGTGCCAGCAGCTTAGAGAGGGCCCACTATGGCTACACCTTC
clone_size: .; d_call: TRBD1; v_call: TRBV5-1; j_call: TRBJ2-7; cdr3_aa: CASSTGTGLWEQYF; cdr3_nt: TGCGCCAGCAGTACCGGGACAGGGTTGTGGGAGCAGTACTTC
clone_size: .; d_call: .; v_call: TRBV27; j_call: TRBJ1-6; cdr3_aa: CASSSPGASFLSPLHF; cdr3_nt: TGTGCCAGCAGTTCCCCAGGGGCCTCATTTCTCTCACCCCTCCACTTT
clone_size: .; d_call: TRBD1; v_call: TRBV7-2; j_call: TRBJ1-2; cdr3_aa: CASSTGTASYGYTF; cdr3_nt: TGTGCCAGCAGCACAGGGACAGCCTCCTATGGCTACACCTTC
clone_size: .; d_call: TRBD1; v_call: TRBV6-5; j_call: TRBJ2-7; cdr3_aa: CASSYTGQGGEQYF; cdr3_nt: TGTGCCAGCAGTTACACAGGACAGGGGGGCGAGCAGTACTTC
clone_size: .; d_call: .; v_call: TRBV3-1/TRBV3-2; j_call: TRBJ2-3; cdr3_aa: CASSQDAVGGTQYF; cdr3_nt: TGTGCCAGCAGCCAAGACGCGGTCGGAGGAACGCAGTATTTT